This is a list of T cell receptor beta chains from one sample in a study of shared clonotypes between healthy human individuals. The method was immunoSEQ multiplex PCR; TCRdb's version includes in-frame clones alone and lacks a portion of them. The sample yields almost 750,000 clones, roughly two thirds seen once. Sequencing used memory CD4+ T cells sorted from blood. The receptors here all came from a woman aged 25-40 years in good health. Both conserved end residues are part of each CDR3. A D gene is named only where the DNA matches it firmly. Not all rows give a size; the values are once, few, many and, for expanded clones, a class.

v_gene	d_gene	j_gene	abundance	CDR3nt	CDR3aa
TRBV7-3	TRBD2	TRBJ2-1	.	TGTGCCAGCAGCCCCCAGGGGCTAGCGGGAGGCGAGCAGTTCTTC	CASSPQGLAGGEQFF
TRBV11-2	TRBD2	TRBJ2-1	.	TGTGCCAGCAGCCCCCGACTAGCGACGGCTGGGTTCAATGAGCAGTTCTTC	CASSPRLATAGFNEQFF
TRBV5-4	TRBD1	TRBJ1-2	few	TGTGCCAGCAGCTTGAGGGACAGCTATGGCTACACCTTC	CASSLRDSYGYTF
TRBV18	.	TRBJ2-5	.	TGTGCCAGCTCACCCCACGCCCAAGAGACCCAGTACTTC	CASSPHAQETQYF
TRBV28	.	TRBJ1-1	.	TGTGCCAGCAGTCGATATACACCATTCGGGCGGGGAAGTGTCACTGAAGCTTTCTTT	CASSRYTPFGRGSVTEAFF
TRBV14	.	TRBJ1-4	.	TGTGCCAGCAGCCACTCTCAGGGAAGCACCGGGAAACTGTTTTTT	CASSHSQGSTGKLFF
TRBV2	TRBD2	TRBJ2-1	few	TGTGCCAGCAGTGCCCAGCTAGCGGGAGTGAATGAGCAGTTCTTC	CASSAQLAGVNEQFF
TRBV10-3	.	TRBJ2-7	.	TGTGCCATCAGTGAGAATGGGGGTGGAATGGGCGAGCAGTACTTC	CAISENGGGMGEQYF
TRBV28	TRBD2	TRBJ2-7	.	TGTGCCAGCGGGACTAGCGGGATCTACGAGCAGTACTTC	CASGTSGIYEQYF
TRBV11-2	.	TRBJ2-1	.	TGTGCCAGCAGCTTACAGGCAAGTCGGAGCTCCTACAATGAGCAGTTCTTC	CASSLQASRSSYNEQFF
TRBV21-1	.	TRBJ2-7	.	TGTGCCAGCAGCAAAAGGACTAGCGGGAATTTCTACGAGCAGTACTTC	CASSKRTSGNFYEQYF
TRBV5-5	.	TRBJ2-7	once	TGTGCCAGCAGCAGCCGGGGGACAGCGCTCTTGTACGAGCAGTACTTC	CASSSRGTALLYEQYF
TRBV5-1	.	TRBJ1-1	.	TGCGCCAGCAGCTCCCTGCCCGGGGCCGGCGGGGCTTTCTTT	CASSSLPGAGGAFF
TRBV28	.	TRBJ2-7	few	TGTGCCAGCAGTTTAAATTGGTACGAGCAGTACTTC	CASSLNWYEQYF
TRBV5-1	TRBD2	TRBJ2-7	.	TGCGCCAGCAGCTTGTTAGCGGGGGCCAACTCCTACGAGCAGTACTTC	CASSLLAGANSYEQYF
TRBV11-2	.	TRBJ1-1	.	TGTGCCAGCAGCTCGGACGTAAACACTGAAGCTTTCTTT	CASSSDVNTEAFF
TRBV6-5	.	TRBJ2-6	.	TGTGCCAGCAGTAACAGGGAATTTGGGGCCAACGTCCTGACTTTC	CASSNREFGANVLTF
TRBV7-2	.	TRBJ2-5	.	TGTGCCAGCACCCTGCAGGGGGGAAGAAGAGAGACCCAGTACTTC	CASTLQGGRRETQYF
TRBV30	TRBD1	TRBJ2-4	.	TGTGCCTGGAGCAACAGGGGGCAGGACATTCAGTACTTC	CAWSNRGQDIQYF
TRBV15	.	TRBJ2-1	.	TGTGCCACCAGCAGGCCGTGGGGCTCCTACAATGAGCAGTTCTTC	CATSRPWGSYNEQFF
TRBV10-1	TRBD1	TRBJ2-7	.	TGCGCCAGCAGTCCGGGACAGGGGCTCCAGGCGTACTTC	CASSPGQGLQAYF
TRBV5-4	.	TRBJ2-2	once	TGTGCCAGCAGCTTGCAGAGGGGGAGCGACACCGGGGAGCTGTTTTTT	CASSLQRGSDTGELFF
TRBV19	.	TRBJ2-7	.	TGTGCCAGTAGTCGTTTGGGTAATATAGTCTTC	CASSRLGNIVF
TRBV5-1	.	TRBJ2-1	.	TGCGCCAGCAGCTTGTCTTCAGGGTCCTACAATGAGCAGTTCTTC	CASSLSSGSYNEQFF
TRBV5-1	TRBD1	TRBJ1-4	.	TGCGCCAGCAGTCGGGACAGGGGGCGAGAAAAACTGTTTTTT	CASSRDRGREKLFF
TRBV6-1	.	TRBJ1-5	once	TGTGCCAGCAGCTGGAATGGCAATCAGCCCCAGCATTTT	CASSWNGNQPQHF
TRBV5-6	.	TRBJ1-2	.	TGTGCCAGCAGCTATCGGACAGAAAACTATGGCTACACCTTC	CASSYRTENYGYTF
TRBV11-3	.	TRBJ2-1	.	TGTGCCAGCATTGGGGACGGTATTAGAAGCTCCTACAATGAGCAGTTCTTC	CASIGDGIRSSYNEQFF
TRBV5-1	.	TRBJ1-4	once	TGCGCCAGCAGCTCCTCGGACAGTAATGAAAAACTGTTTTTT	CASSSSDSNEKLFF
TRBV7-7	.	TRBJ2-4	.	TGCGCCAGCAGCCAAGATCGGGCAAACATTCAGTACTTC	CASSQDRANIQYF
TRBV19	.	TRBJ1-5	few	TGTGCCAGTAGTCCTCGGACGGCTCGCGGGGGTACTAATCAGCCCCAGCATTTT	CASSPRTARGGTNQPQHF
TRBV21-1	.	TRBJ1-4	.	TGTGCCAGCAGCAAAGATAGTCGCTGGAATGAAAAACTGTTTTTT	CASSKDSRWNEKLFF
TRBV5-4	TRBD1	TRBJ2-1	.	TGTGCCAGCAGTCAAAGACCGGGACAGGGTTACAATGAGCAGTTCTTC	CASSQRPGQGYNEQFF
TRBV10-2	.	TRBJ1-3	.	TGCGCCAGCTCCGGGGGAAACACCATATATTTT	CASSGGNTIYF
TRBV5-5	TRBD2	TRBJ2-1	.	TGTGCCAGCAGCTTGGTGCTAGCGGGTTTTGGTGAGCAGTTCTTC	CASSLVLAGFGEQFF
TRBV30	.	TRBJ1-1	.	TGTGCCTGGAGCGCCGACAGATACAGTGAAGCTTTCTTT	CAWSADRYSEAFF
TRBV11-2	TRBD1	TRBJ2-2	.	TGTGCCAGCAGCCCCCGATGGGGGACAGAGAACACCGGGGAGCTGTTTTTT	CASSPRWGTENTGELFF
TRBV4-1	.	TRBJ2-2	.	TGCGCCAGCAGCCAAGATCCCGTGGGGCTGTGGGGCACCGGGGAGCTGTTTTTT	CASSQDPVGLWGTGELFF
TRBV6-5	.	TRBJ2-5	.	TGTGCCAGCAGTTACAGGGGGGAAGAGACCCAGTACTTC	CASSYRGEETQYF
TRBV2	TRBD1	TRBJ1-5	.	TGTGCCAGCAGCCGGGACAGGGGCAGACAGCCCCAGCATTTT	CASSRDRGRQPQHF
TRBV28	.	TRBJ1-4	few	TGTGCCAGCAGTTTTATGGGAGGCAGGAGGGGTGAAAAACTGTTTTTT	CASSFMGGRRGEKLFF
TRBV7-9	TRBD2	TRBJ2-3	many	TGTGCCAGCAGCTTACGGTTGGCGGGAGCCACAGATACGCAGTATTTT	CASSLRLAGATDTQYF
TRBV28	TRBD1	TRBJ1-3	.	TGTGCCAGCAGTTCCGCCGGGACAGGAGAAGGAAACACCATATATTTT	CASSSAGTGEGNTIYF
TRBV30	.	TRBJ2-7	.	TGTGCCTGGAGTGTAGGAGCCGCGCGGAACGAGCAGTACTTC	CAWSVGAARNEQYF
TRBV11-2	.	TRBJ1-4	.	TGTGCCAGCAGTCTTAACGTGGACAGCGGAAAACTGTTTTTT	CASSLNVDSGKLFF
TRBV5-8	.	TRBJ1-2	.	TGTGCCAGCAGCCCCGGAACCTATGGCTACACCTTC	CASSPGTYGYTF
TRBV28	.	TRBJ1-2	.	TGTGCCAGCAGTTTGTCTTCGGGTGGGTTCGGTGGCTACACCTTC	CASSLSSGGFGGYTF
TRBV4-1	TRBD2	TRBJ2-2	once	TGCGCCAGCAGACAAGTTGCACTAGCGGGTAGGGAGCTGTTTTTT	CASRQVALAGRELFF
TRBV11-2	TRBD2	TRBJ2-1	.	TGTGCCAGCTCTAGCGGGCCCAGCGGTGAGCAGTTCTTC	CASSSGPSGEQFF
TRBV10-3	TRBD1	TRBJ2-5	.	TGTGCCATCGGCACAGGGGGTGGGTTAGAGACCCAGTACTTC	CAIGTGGGLETQYF
TRBV6-1	.	TRBJ2-3	.	TGTGCCAGCAGTGAAGCTGGGGGGACTCATACGCAGTATTTT	CASSEAGGTHTQYF
TRBV19	.	TRBJ2-6	.	TGTGCCAGTAGTATAGATCGGACTGGGGCCAACGTCCTGACTTTC	CASSIDRTGANVLTF
TRBV23-1	TRBD2	TRBJ2-2	.	TGCGCCAGCAGTCAATCGGAGGTGTCTAGCGGGAGGGTTTCCGTGGGTTTGCTGTTTTTT	CASSQSEVSSGRVSVGLLFF
TRBV9	TRBD2	TRBJ2-4	.	TGTGCCAGCAGGAGCCGGGGTAGCGGGAGGGGAGGCAAAAACATTCAGTACTTC	CASRSRGSGRGGKNIQYF
TRBV18	.	TRBJ1-4	few	TGTGCCAGCTCACGGGGAAATGAAAAACTGTTTTTT	CASSRGNEKLFF